Following are 23 T cell receptor beta chains from one sample sequenced in a study of T cells in women clearing cervical HPV infection. Sequencing used immunoSEQ multiplex PCR; TCRdb keeps in-frame clones, though not all of them. The sample table includes 25,000 to 35,000 clones. Sequenced input: blood buffy coat. Receptors were obtained from a woman aged 18-69 years with a cervical HPV16 infection that either progressed to CIN3+ or cleared (not recorded which).

Note on this clone: The CDR3 extends 3 residues past the end of the read, so its final part is completed from the germline J gene. Other DNA sequences in the sample encode the same CDR3. The chain recombines TRBV7-3 with TRBJ1-3; tentative D call: TRBD1 (5 bases). The CDR3 sequence is 14 residues long. Germline CDR1 SGHTA, CDR2 FQGTGA. The ends were cut back, 8 bases at V and 0 bases at J, with 11 bases in the middle. The CDR3 sequence is CASRPGPSGNTIYF. The CDR3 bases that were read are TGTGCCAGCCGGCCAGGGCCCTCTGGAAACACC. The full variable domain, completed using reference TRBV7-3 and TRBJ1-3, is GAGVSQTPSNKVTEKGKYVELRCDPISGHTALYWYRQSLGQGPEFLIYFQGTGAADDSGLPNDRFFAVRPEGSVSTLKIQRTERGDSAVYLCASRPGPSGNTIYFGEGSWLTVV.

CDR3 bases read: TGTGCCAGCAGCTTAGAACAGGGGCGGACTGAA. Translating gives CASSLEQGRTE. The full CDR3 protein is CASSLEQGRTEAFF. V and J are TRBV7-9 and TRBJ1-1; 7 positions match TRBD1. Read coverage stops 3 residues before the CDR3 terminus; the germline J gene supplies the remainder. The V gene end was trimmed by 1 base and the J gene end by 5 bases; junction bases not matched to a gene: 4. CDR3 size: 14 residues. Germline CDR1 is SEHNR and CDR2 is FQNEAQ (reference sequence).

On this clone itself: Sequencing ends 3 residues short of the CDR3 end; the germline J gene provides the rest. This rearrangement joins TRBV13 to TRBJ2-2, with a weak D call TRBD2 (7 bases). This CDR3 has 17 amino acids. Germline CDR1 PRHDT, CDR2 FYEKMQ (reference sequence). Trimming removed 3 bases at V and 6 bases at J, with 20 bases between. Incomplete CDR3 DNA: TGTGCCAGCAGCTTCCCCCCGGGGGGCCGCTATCCCGGGGAG. This translates into CASSFPPGGRYPGE. The entire CDR3 is CASSFPPGGRYPGELFF. Combining the CDR3 with reference TRBV13 and TRBJ2-2 gives the whole variable domain AAGVIQSPRHLIKEKRETATLKCYPIPRHDTVYWYQQGPGQDPQFLISFYEKMQSDKGSIPDRFSAQQFSDYHSELNMSSLELGDSALYFCASSFPPGGRYPGELFFGEGSRLTVL.

About this clone itself: From the germline J gene comes the end of the CDR3, since the read stops 3 residues before it. The J gene is TRBJ2-7, the V gene TRBV4-2; 11 bases line up with TRBD2. From germline, CDR1 is LGHNA and CDR2 YNFKEQ. J was trimmed by 3 bases and V by 2 bases; bases with no gene match: 6. There are 16 residues in the CDR3. This CDR3 is CASSQLAGGAIYEQYF. The part of the CDR3 DNA that was read is TGTGCCAGCAGCCAACTAGCGGGAGGAGCTATCTACGAG.

With respect to this clone: The CDR3 end lies 3 residues beyond the end of the read and is filled in from the germline J gene. The rearrangement uses TRBV9 and TRBJ1-2; D perhaps matches TRBD1 (5 bases). The CDR3 consists of 13 residues. Trimming took 0 bases from V and 4 from J, leaving 7 bases between them. Per germline, CDR1 SGDLS and CDR2 YYNGEE. The part of the CDR3 DNA that was read is TGTGCCAGCAGCGTAGCGGGGGGCTATGGC. Translation gives CASSVAGGYG. The whole CDR3 protein reads CASSVAGGYGYTF.

About this clone itself: The read comes to an end 3 residues before the CDR3 does, leaving the germline J gene to fill in the end. V gene TRBV20-1 combines with J gene TRBJ2-3, with 15 bases aligning to TRBD2. The ends lost 0 bases at V and 3 bases at J; junction bases unmatched: 10. Germline-derived CDR1 and CDR2 are DFQATT and SNEGSKA (reference sequence). CDR3 length: 19 amino acids. The part of the CDR3 DNA that was read is TGCAGTGCTAGAGATCCCCGGACTAGCGGGGGGGCCAGGACAGATACG. Residues: CSARDPRTSGGARTDT. The full-length CDR3 reads as CSARDPRTSGGARTDTQYF.

This chain's CDR3 is CAWTSGRDTGELFF. Incomplete CDR3 DNA: TGTGCCTGGACTAGCGGGAGGGACACCGGGGAG. J is TRBJ2-2 and V is TRBV30, with TRBD2 matching 12 bases. The read falls 3 residues short of the CDR3 end, and the missing part is taken from the germline J gene. CDR1 is GTSNPN, CDR2 SVGIG, per germline (reference sequence). With 4 bases clipped from V and 3 bases from J, the junction kept 0 bases outside the gene matches. The length of the CDR3 is 14 residues.

Note on this clone: The junction departs from germline at one end; a sequencing error may be responsible. The read ends 3 residues before the CDR3 terminus; that terminus is restored from the germline J gene. The V and J genes are TRBV4-2 and TRBJ1-6; D is perhaps TRBD1 (6 bases). The germline V gene has CDR1 LGHNA and CDR2 YNFKEQ. The CDR3 is made up of 15 amino acids. Partial CDR3 DNA: TGCGCCAGCAGCCACAACAGGGTGGGGAATTCACCC. This encodes CASSHNRVGNSP. The entire CDR3 is CASSHNRVGNSPLHF.

Notes on this clone: The observed sequence ends 3 residues before the CDR3 terminus, with the missing tail filled in from the germline J gene. The V call is TRBV5-1, the J call TRBJ2-3; D perhaps matches TRBD1 (6 bases). Germline CDR1 is SGHRS and CDR2 is YFSETQ. CDR3 length: 14 amino acids. CDR3 loop: CASSLVGRGETQYF. Incomplete CDR3 DNA: TGCGCCAGCAGCTTGGTTGGCAGGGGAGAGACG.

With respect to this clone: The CDR3 is cut off 3 residues early in the read; its end comes from the germline J gene. This chain connects TRBV29-1 to TRBJ1-2; a possible D gene is TRBD1 (5 bases). V shed 8 bases and J shed 3 bases, with 10 bases lying between them. Germline-derived CDR1 and CDR2 are SQVTM and ANQGSEA. The CDR3 totals 11 residues. The CDR3 sequence is CSTGGDYGYTF. CDR3 bases read: TGCAGCACCGGAGGGGACTATGGC.

About this clone itself: A junction end diverges from the germline sequence, so it may reflect a read error. Sequencing ends 3 residues short of the CDR3 end; the germline J gene provides the rest. The chain links TRBV5-4 to TRBJ2-3, with 13 bases aligning to TRBD2. Germline lookup yields CDR1 SGHNT and CDR2 YYREEE (reference sequence). The CDR3 sequence is 15 residues long. Incomplete CDR3 DNA: TGTGCCAGCAGCTCCGGGACTAGCGGGACAGAGACG. This encodes CASSSGTSGTET. The full-length CDR3 reads as CASSSGTSGTETQYF. Combining the CDR3 with reference TRBV5-4 and TRBJ2-3 gives the whole variable domain ETGVTQSPTHLIKTRGQQVTLRCSSQSGHNTVSWYQQALGQGPQFIFQYYREEENGRGNFPPRFSGLQFPNYSSELNVNALELDDSALYLCASSSGTSGTETQYFGPGTRLTVL.

Incomplete CDR3 DNA: TGCAGTGCTATGACAGGGGCTAATTACGCCTACGAG. Translated, it gives CSAMTGANYAYE. The full CDR3 reads CSAMTGANYAYEQYF. The chain joins TRBV20-1 to TRBJ2-7; 8 nucleotides line up with TRBD1. With the read ending 3 residues before the CDR3 end, the germline J gene is used to fill in that end. With 4 bases clipped from V and 2 bases from J, the junction kept 10 bases outside the gene matches. Germline CDR1 reads DFQATT; CDR2 reads SNEGSKA (reference sequence). The CDR3 is 15 amino acids.

Notes on this clone: Read sequence stops 3 residues before the CDR3 end, and the germline J gene provides the missing end. The chain uses TRBV6-8 and TRBJ2-2, with D perhaps matching TRBD1 (5 bases). Per the germline V gene, CDR1 is MNHGY and CDR2 is SAAAGT. This CDR3 spans 12 amino acids. The covered CDR3 bases are TGTGCCAGCGGCCCCCAGGGTGAAAAG. This gives the protein CASGPQGEK. In full, the CDR3 is CASGPQGEKLFF.

As regards this clone: The sequence runs out 3 residues before the end of the CDR3; the remainder is reconstructed from the germline J gene. This rearrangement joins TRBV28 to TRBJ2-5; unclear D gene. V was trimmed by 1 base and J by 5 bases, leaving 8 bases between them. Germline loops: CDR1 MDHEN, CDR2 SYDVKM. This CDR3 is built from 13 residues. The sequenced CDR3 bases are TGTGCCAGCAGTTTATACCAGGTGGAGACC. Amino acid sequence: CASSLYQVET. In full, the CDR3 is CASSLYQVETQYF.

CDR3 bases read: TGTGCCAGTAGTAGACTAGCTGGAGATACG. Protein product: CASSRLAGDT. The CDR3 reads in full as CASSRLAGDTQYF. The rearrangement uses TRBV19 and TRBJ2-3; 7 bases line up with TRBD2. The CDR3 is cut off 3 residues early in the read; its end comes from the germline J gene. The CDR3 length is 13 residues. Germline CDR1 is LNHDA and CDR2 is SQIVND (reference sequence). Germline trimming cut 4 bases from V and 5 bases from J; bases unmatched to any gene: 3.

Notes on this clone: The CDR3 extends 3 residues past the end of the read, so its final part is completed from the germline J gene. This chain links TRBV13 with TRBJ1-4, with a weak D call TRBD1 (5 bases). Trimming removed 5 bases at V and 7 bases at J, with 20 bases between. This CDR3 has 16 residues. Germline V gives CDR1 PRHDT, CDR2 FYEKMQ (reference sequence). The CDR3 DNA, read in part, is TGTGCCAGCAGCCCCGGGGGTGCAGGGATGGGTGAAAAA. Translated, it gives CASSPGGAGMGEK. The entire CDR3 protein is CASSPGGAGMGEKLFF.

As concerns this clone: Sequencing ends 3 residues short of the CDR3 end; the germline J gene provides the rest. The chain employs TRBV19 and TRBJ2-1; 8 positions match TRBD1. V shed 3 bases and J 4 bases; nucleotides not matched to a gene: 2. The germline V gene encodes CDR1 LNHDA and CDR2 SQIVND (reference sequence). The CDR3 is made up of 14 amino acids. CDR3 DNA, as far as it was read: TGTGCCAGTAGTATGGGACAGGTTTACAATGAG. This encodes CASSMGQVYNE. The full CDR3 sequence reads CASSMGQVYNEQFF.

The CDR3 DNA, read in part, is TGTGCCAGCAGTGGTCAGACAGGGCGGGAAAAA. Protein sequence: CASSGQTGREK. The full CDR3 sequence reads CASSGQTGREKLFF. The chain joins TRBV28 to TRBJ1-4; 7 bases line up with TRBD1. From the germline J gene comes the end of the CDR3, since the read stops 3 residues before it. The trim removed 5 bases at V and 8 bases at J, leaving 8 bases unmatched. Germline lookup yields CDR1 MDHEN and CDR2 SYDVKM. The CDR3 has 14 amino acids.

Remarks on this clone: With the read ending 3 residues before the CDR3 end, the germline J gene is used to fill in that end. This sequence joins TRBV19 and TRBJ2-2, with 8 bases lining up with TRBD1. Looked up from germline, CDR1 is LNHDA and CDR2 is SQIVND (reference sequence). This CDR3 has 13 amino acids. CDR3 DNA, as far as it was read: TGTGCCAGTAAGGACAGGGTCGACTCACCG. The encoded protein is CASKDRVDSP. The complete CDR3 reads CASKDRVDSPLFF.

Concerning this clone itself: The CDR3 is cut off 3 residues early in the read; its end comes from the germline J gene. The chain carries TRBV18 and TRBJ1-2; D not certain. This CDR3 has 12 residues. CDR1 and CDR2 (germline): KGHSH, LQKENI. The CDR3 region is CASSPLPYDYTF. CDR3 bases read: TGTGCCAGCTCACCACTACCCTACGAC.

CDR3 region: CASRGGLADTYEQYF. The sequenced CDR3 bases are TGTGCCAGCAGGGGCGGACTAGCGGACACCTACGAG. The rearrangement joins TRBV2 to TRBJ2-7; 10 bases map to TRBD2. The read stops 3 residues short of the end of the CDR3; the missing end is completed from the germline J gene. This CDR3 region has 15 residues. Germline loops: CDR1 SNHLY, CDR2 FYNNEI. Germline trimming cut 6 bases from V and 2 bases from J; bases unmatched to any gene: 7.

With respect to this clone: The read is 3 residues too short to cover the CDR3 end, so that end is filled in from the germline J gene. This chain joins TRBV5-1 and TRBJ2-3; 7 nucleotides line up with TRBD1. The CDR3 has 14 residues. Germline V gives CDR1 SGHRS, CDR2 YFSETQ. J was trimmed by 2 bases and V by 8 bases; bases with no gene match: 8. This CDR3 is CASFPGQYTDTQYF. CDR3 DNA (partial): TGCGCCAGTTTCCCGGGACAGTACACAGATACG. The full variable domain, rest sourced from reference TRBV5-1 and TRBJ2-3, is KAGVTQTPRYLIKTRGQQVTLSCSPISGHRSVSWYQQTPGQGLQFLFEYFSETQRNKGNFPGRFSGRQFSNSRSEMNVSTLELGDSALYLCASFPGQYTDTQYFGPGTRLTVL.

The CDR3 reads CASSLIGDYGYTF. Partial CDR3 DNA: TGTGCCAGCAGTTTGATAGGGGACTATGGC. The chain employs TRBV6-2 or TRBV6-3 and TRBJ1-2, with a weak D call TRBD1 (5 bases). The read is 3 residues too short to cover the CDR3 end, so that end is filled in from the germline J gene. V was shortened by 4 bases and J by 3 bases, with 9 bases between the two germline ends. Germline V lookup: CDR1 MNHEY, CDR2 SVGEGT. This CDR3 is built from 13 residues.